This TCR beta chain came from a study of spatial heterogeneity in lung cancer. Study-wide background: More beta-chain than alpha-chain sequences were consistently detected.

In this sample, this clonotype turned up many times. As to time point: sample taken at primary tumor resection. TCRs were sequenced from unsorted whole RNA of tumor, nontumor lung or PBMC. The CDR3 consists of 16 residues. The germline CDR1 and CDR2 sequences are KGHDR and SFDVKD. Trimming removed 9 bases from V and 1 base from J; junction bases left unmatched: 11. TCRdb called the 5' RACE reads again in MiXCR, with one record for every CDR3 protein. Of 45,000 to 55,000 distinct CDR3 sequences in the sample, less than 5.5% are singletons; the top ten hold around 10%. The source is a male donor with early-stage non-small cell lung cancer. V usage is TRBV24-1 and J usage is TRBJ2-4; 7 bases line up with TRBD2. The sequenced sample was PBMCs, obtained at surgery. CDR3 loop: CATLFRTRPAKNIQYF. In DNA, the CDR3 is TGTGCCACCTTATTCCGGACTAGACCGGCCAAAAACATTCAGTACTTC.